A single sample is the source of the 21 T cell receptor beta chains below, sequenced in a study of shared clonotypes between healthy human individuals. Sequenced by immunoSEQ multiplex PCR; TCRdb stores in-frame clones only, minus some. This table holds about 2.3 million clones, about 92% found once. The source material was naive CD4+ T cells from PBMCs. Indicated subset: CD45RA+ positively selected. Receptors originate from a man between 18 and 29 years old in good health. Some clones in this sample may be carry-over from other donors' samples.

V is TRBV5-1 and J is TRBJ2-7, with TRBD1 matching 7 bases. Losses at the gene ends were 3 bases for V and 5 bases for J; bases not matched to a gene: 2. CDR3 length: 12 amino acids. Per the germline V gene, CDR1 is SGHRS and CDR2 is YFSETQ. In nucleotides, the CDR3 is TGCGCCAGCAGCTCGGGACAGAACGAGCAGTACTTC. It codes for CASSSGQNEQYF.

The rearrangement joins TRBV11-2 to TRBJ1-1; D possibly corresponds to TRBD1 (5 bases). Between the trimmed V and J ends, which lost 5 bases and 3 bases, there was a span of 10 bases. This CDR3 region has 13 residues. Germline V CDR1 and CDR2: SGHAT, FQNNGV. The CDR3 region is CASSRRGDTEAFF. In nucleotides, the CDR3 is TGTGCCAGCAGCCGCCGGGGCGACACTGAAGCTTTCTTT.

The J gene is TRBJ1-6, the V gene TRBV5-4; 7 bases are shared with TRBD1. This CDR3 has 14 amino acids. Per germline, CDR1 SGHNT and CDR2 YYREEE (reference sequence). J was trimmed by 14 bases and V by 0 bases; bases with no gene match: 8. The CDR3 region is CASSLDRGGGTLHF. The CDR3 bases are TGTGCCAGCAGCTTGGACAGGGGCGGCGGAACCCTCCACTTT.

V usage is TRBV7-8 and J usage is TRBJ2-5; 10 nucleotides line up with TRBD2. J lost 4 bases, V lost 7 bases, and 12 bases had no gene match. The CDR3 is 16 amino acids. The V gene's germline CDR1 is SGHVS and CDR2 FQNEAQ. CDR3 sequence (DNA): TGTGCCAGCAACTTCGCGGGACTAGCGTTCGTAGAGACCCAGTACTTC. Protein sequence: CASNFAGLAFVETQYF.

V gene TRBV6-1 combines with J gene TRBJ1-4, with D unresolved. The V and J ends lost 6 bases and 0 bases respectively, with 8 bases between them. Per the germline V gene, CDR1 is MNHNS and CDR2 is SASEGT. This CDR3 region has 14 residues. This chain's CDR3 is CASRAGTTNEKLFF. Written as DNA, the CDR3 is TGTGCCAGCAGAGCAGGAACAACTAATGAAAAACTGTTTTTT.

In regard to this clone: This specimen includes other DNA sequences encoding the same CDR3. This sequence joins TRBV30 and TRBJ2-3; TRBD2 matches at 12 bases. The V gene end was trimmed by 3 bases and the J gene end by 3 bases; junction bases not matched to a gene: 1. Germline V gene data show CDR1 as GTSNPN and CDR2 as SVGIG (reference sequence). The CDR3 is made up of 14 amino acids. The CDR3, as DNA: TGTGCCTGGAGGACTAGCGGGAGTACAGATACGCAGTATTTT. This sequence encodes CAWRTSGSTDTQYF.

The J gene is TRBJ2-3, the V gene TRBV7-2; 7 nucleotides line up with TRBD2. J lost 4 bases, V lost 7 bases, and 5 bases had no gene match. Germline V gives CDR1 SGHTA, CDR2 FQGNSA. The length of the CDR3 is 13 residues. CDR3: CASTREVSDTQYF. The CDR3 DNA is TGTGCCAGCACCCGGGAGGTTTCAGATACGCAGTATTTT.

The genes are TRBV5-5 and TRBJ1-1; D remains unclear. CDR1 is SGHKS and CDR2 is YYEKEE in the germline V gene (reference sequence). V dropped 2 bases and J dropped 1 base, with 12 bases sitting between them. The CDR3 totals 15 residues. The CDR3 DNA follows: TGTGCCAGCAGCTTCGGGGAGGAACCGAACACTGAAGCTTTCTTT. It yields the protein CASSFGEEPNTEAFF. Complete variable domain (other parts from reference TRBV5-5 and TRBJ1-1): DAGVTQSPTHLIKTRGQQVTLRCSPISGHKSVSWYQQVLGQGPQFIFQYYEKEERGRGNFPDRFSARQFPNYSSELNVNALLLGDSALYLCASSFGEEPNTEAFFGQGTRLTVV.

The chain has TRBV10-3 and TRBJ1-1; maybe TRBD1 (5 bases). The CDR3 has 16 amino acids. V lost 5 bases and J lost 0, with 16 bases in between. CDR1 ENHRY and CDR2 SYGVKD come from the germline V gene. The CDR3 region has the DNA TGTGCCATCAGTCAAGACCTTGGGACTTTGAACACTGAAGCTTTCTTT. Protein: CAISQDLGTLNTEAFF.

The gene calls are TRBV6-5 and TRBJ2-7; TRBD1 matches at 9 bases. The CDR3 is 14 amino acids. The germline V gene has CDR1 MNHEY and CDR2 SVGAGI. Trimming removed 6 bases from V and 5 bases from J; junction bases left unmatched: 8. DNA for the CDR3: TGTGCCAGCAGGTCCGGGACAGGGTACCACGAGCAGTACTTC. Protein: CASRSGTGYHEQYF.

The V and J genes are TRBV28 and TRBJ2-1; 14 bases map to TRBD2. The CDR3 is 16 amino acids. The V segment lost 4 bases and the J segment 10 bases; nucleotides outside the gene matches: 9. Germline V CDR1 and CDR2: MDHEN, SYDVKM. The CDR3 DNA sequence: TGTGCCAGCAGTTCACGGACTAGCGGGAGGCCCAGGGAGCAGTTCTTC. Translated: CASSSRTSGRPREQFF.

The chain combines TRBV7-8 with TRBJ1-3; maybe TRBD1 (6 bases). The CDR3 is made up of 16 amino acids. The germline V gene encodes CDR1 SGHVS and CDR2 FQNEAQ. The V and J ends lost 3 bases and 1 base respectively, with 13 bases between them. DNA for the CDR3: TGTGCCAGCAGCTTCACAGGGCTCCGGTCTGGAAACACCATATATTTT. It encodes CASSFTGLRSGNTIYF.

The genes are TRBV5-1 and TRBJ1-4, with D hard to call. Germline V gene sequence: CDR1 SGHRS, CDR2 YFSETQ. The CDR3 contains 12 residues. Trimming took 4 bases from V and 4 from J, leaving 5 bases between them. The CDR3 protein is CASSIGNEKLFF. DNA for the CDR3: TGCGCCAGCAGCATCGGTAATGAAAAACTGTTTTTT. Full variable domain (rest looked up from reference TRBV5-1 and TRBJ1-4): KAGVTQTPRYLIKTRGQQVTLSCSPISGHRSVSWYQQTPGQGLQFLFEYFSETQRNKGNFPGRFSGRQFSNSRSEMNVSTLELGDSALYLCASSIGNEKLFFGSGTQLSVL.

CDR3 DNA sequence: TGTGCCAGCAGCCCGTGGACAGGGGGCTTCTATGGCTACACCTTC. This codes for CASSPWTGGFYGYTF. The gene calls are TRBV14 and TRBJ1-2; TRBD1 matches at 11 bases. The length of the CDR3 is 15 residues. Germline loops: CDR1 SGHDN, CDR2 FVKESK. V lost 4 bases and J lost 4; bases outside the gene matches: 5. Supplemented by reference TRBV14 and TRBJ1-2, the full variable domain reads EAGVTQFPSHSVIEKGQTVTLRCDPISGHDNLYWYRRVMGKEIKFLLHFVKESKQDESGMPNNRFLAERTGGTYSTLKVQPAELEDSGVYFCASSPWTGGFYGYTFGSGTRLTVV.

The chain uses TRBV19 and TRBJ2-7, with D possibly TRBD2 on 6 matching bases. CDR3 length: 14 amino acids. Germline V gene lookup returns CDR1 LNHDA and CDR2 SQIVND (reference sequence). The V end lost 3 bases, the J end lost 1 base, and 10 bases lay between the germline ends. The CDR3: CASSITGTSYEQYF. The CDR3 bases are TGTGCCAGTAGTATCACGGGGACTTCCTACGAGCAGTACTTC.

The chain recombines TRBV11-2 with TRBJ2-1; the D gene is possibly TRBD2 (6 bases). Looked up from germline, CDR1 is SGHAT and CDR2 is FQNNGV. CDR3 size: 17 residues. The ends were cut back, 0 bases at V and 7 bases at J, with 19 bases in the middle. CDR3 amino acids: CASSLESGTLRGNEQFF. In DNA, the CDR3 is TGTGCCAGCAGCTTAGAGTCGGGGACTCTGAGAGGTAATGAGCAGTTCTTC.

This chain's CDR3 is CASSLIREGDRYEQYF. CDR3 nucleotides: TGTGCCAGCAGCTTAATCCGCGAGGGAGACCGCTACGAGCAGTACTTC. The chain couples TRBV5-6 to TRBJ2-7; a weak D match, TRBD2 (5 bases). The CDR3 extends over 16 amino acids. V lost 2 bases to trimming and J lost 3 bases, with 18 bases between them. The germline V gene has CDR1 SGHDT and CDR2 YYEEEE.

The chain has TRBV4-2 and TRBJ2-2; D not certain. This CDR3 is 14 amino acids long. Trimming removed 4 bases at V and 8 bases at J, with 14 bases between. CDR1 and CDR2 from the germline V gene are LGHNA and YNFKEQ. CDR3 DNA sequence: TGTGCCAGCAGCCTCTTGGGTTCTCTGGGGGAGCTGTTTTTT. Translation gives CASSLLGSLGELFF.

V gene TRBV6-5 combines with J gene TRBJ2-6; no definite D call. The germline V gene encodes CDR1 MNHEY and CDR2 SVGAGI. The CDR3 is 15 residues long. V lost 0 bases and J lost 1, with 4 bases in between. Here the CDR3 reads CASSYSQSGANVLTF. The DNA of the CDR3 is TGTGCCAGCAGTTACTCACAGTCTGGGGCCAACGTCCTGACTTTC.

Note on this clone: Distinct nucleotide sequences in the sample also encode this CDR3. The rearrangement links TRBV18 to TRBJ1-1, with a tentative D call TRBD1 (6 bases). The CDR3 sequence is 14 residues long. V lost 3 bases and J 0 bases, leaving 8 bases between the germline ends. Germline values: CDR1 KGHSH, CDR2 LQKENI. CDR3 sequence reads: CASSPDSLNTEAFF. Written as DNA, the CDR3 is TGTGCCAGCTCACCGGACAGCTTGAACACTGAAGCTTTCTTT.

The rearrangement joins TRBV5-1 to TRBJ1-1; possible D gene TRBD1, 6 bases. Trimming left V 2 bases short and J 11 bases short, with 22 bases between. Per the germline V gene, CDR1 is SGHRS and CDR2 is YFSETQ. This CDR3 spans 15 amino acids. In nucleotides, the CDR3 is TGCGCCAGCAGCTTTGAGGGGGATCCGGCCAGGGTGGCTTTCTTT. Its protein is CASSFEGDPARVAFF. The whole variable domain, filled in from reference TRBV5-1 and TRBJ1-1, reads KAGVTQTPRYLIKTRGQQVTLSCSPISGHRSVSWYQQTPGQGLQFLFEYFSETQRNKGNFPGRFSGRQFSNSRSEMNVSTLELGDSALYLCASSFEGDPARVAFFGQGTRLTVV.